This TCR beta chain was recovered during a study of shared clonotypes between healthy human individuals (dated by TCRdb to about 2020). Regarding the study in general: The cohort included three men and a couple of women between 18 and 49 years of age. The study deeply sequenced blood TCR repertoires of roughly five healthy adults to estimate repertoire size and the extent of clonotype sharing between individuals. Different laboratories and diverse techniques were used to prepare libraries and sequence TCR repertoires, to increase sequencing depth and limit assay-specific biases. Between about 0.9 and 8.9 billion PBMCs per donor were obtained by leukapheresis. For each donor, CD4 naive and CD4 memory were each run on three plates, CD8 naive on two plates, and CD8 memory on one plate. The research as a whole found: Rarefaction of sorted-subset datasets indicated incomplete sequencing despite the large sequencing depth. Compared with non-shared clonotypes, the clonotypes found in all four sorted-subset donors had higher generation probabilities. Sampling was restricted to blood, and TCR repertoires in tissues likely differ from the TCR repertoires found in blood. Naive subsets generally had larger estimated clonotype richness than memory subsets did. Pairwise subsampling indicated that sequencing depth was expected to affect the degree of clonotype sharing among donors. Across several donors, about 4.5% of naive CD4, more than 3% of naive CD8, 2.3% of memory CD4, and under 0.45% of memory CD8 clonotypes were shared. Because the study included only a small number of donors, the genetic and exposure-history diversity represented was limited.

Healthy HIV-negative adults with no recently reported acute infections or vaccinations were included as donors. Only Caucasian adults living in Nashville, Tennessee, USA were represented among the donors. CD4+ T cells were enriched by magnetic negative selection, after which naive cells were positively selected on CD45RA and the negative fraction was taken as the memory subset. Blood was collected by leukapheresis, and PBMCs were isolated by Ficoll-Histopaque density gradient centrifugation and then cryopreserved in liquid nitrogen vapor phase. Analytical flow cytometry was used to check the purity and quantity of each magnetically sorted T cell population. From each sorted fraction, genomic DNA was isolated and quantified by UV absorbance on a Nanodrop 2000c. Inclusive of the bounding cysteine and phenylalanine, the CDR3 is 14 residues long. This entry keeps only the CDR3 DNA: 42 bases, framed from base 1. CDR1 and CDR2 are read off the germline V gene as SQVTM and ANQGSEA. After removal of 6 bases from V and 4 bases from J, the junction retains 8 bases not matched to a gene.

Using the deep immunoSEQ assay, TCR CDR3 regions were amplified from genomic DNA by multiplex PCR. Genomic DNA extracted from each cell subset was distributed evenly over all wells of several immunoSEQ 96-well plates, and each plate served as one replicate. For sorted subsets, each replicate PCR was loaded with 200 ng genomic DNA, equivalent to roughly 30,000 T cell genomes. The purified libraries were quantified using a Qubit 3.0 fluorometer, sized with a Bioanalyzer 2100, and then quantified again using the KAPA Library Quantification kit. Every immunoSEQ 96-well plate was sequenced on a dedicated single-read 150-cycle Illumina NextSeq 550 flow cell. The published analysis was carried out like this. Because the immunoSEQ output held only junctional sequences and lacked quality scores, the filtering could not match the filtering applied to full-length reads. Sequences were annotated with PyIR, a Python wrapper for IgBLAST v1.9, and V/J genes and CDR3 were assigned using IMGT germline references. Reads with weak V/J assignments (E-value above 1e-6), missing CDR3, stop codons, out-of-frame junctions, or ambiguous translated residues were removed. A V3J clonotype was defined by an identical inferred V gene, J gene, and CDR3 amino acid sequence. To compute the percentage overlap between repertoires, the number of shared unique clonotypes was divided by the size of the smaller repertoire. Repertoire richness was assessed with RTK rarefaction, the Chao1 estimator, and Recon v2.1 estimates of unobserved clonotypes. For all TCRbeta clonotypes obtained by the gDNA method from several donors, generation probabilities were computed with OLGA. TCRdb obtained this table from immuneACCESS and retained in-frame rearrangements with V and J assigned. These tables miss some clones; where compared with another copy, unresolved V genes account for less than half of the shortfall, and the remainder is unexplained. V, J and clone size derive from that table, while D and trimming were established from the DNA sequence. The sample records fewer than 1.4 million clones, more than 75% of which are singletons. Roughly 0.57% of the sample is in the top ten clones.

For this clone: Its antigen remains unidentified. Nothing much larger sits one base from this clone, and base qualities are not available.

This TCR came from a man aged 18 to 29 in good health. Some clones in this sample may be carry-over from other donors' samples. Material: memory CD4+ T cells from PBMCs. The sample's cell subset or site, from its label and the paper: CD45RA-negative fraction. The sequence is built from TRBV29-1 and TRBJ2-7, and 11 junction bases match TRBD2. The CDR3 protein is CSVLPGTSGYEQYF. The base sequence is TGCAGCGTCCTCCCAGGGACTAGCGGTTACGAGCAGTACTTC.